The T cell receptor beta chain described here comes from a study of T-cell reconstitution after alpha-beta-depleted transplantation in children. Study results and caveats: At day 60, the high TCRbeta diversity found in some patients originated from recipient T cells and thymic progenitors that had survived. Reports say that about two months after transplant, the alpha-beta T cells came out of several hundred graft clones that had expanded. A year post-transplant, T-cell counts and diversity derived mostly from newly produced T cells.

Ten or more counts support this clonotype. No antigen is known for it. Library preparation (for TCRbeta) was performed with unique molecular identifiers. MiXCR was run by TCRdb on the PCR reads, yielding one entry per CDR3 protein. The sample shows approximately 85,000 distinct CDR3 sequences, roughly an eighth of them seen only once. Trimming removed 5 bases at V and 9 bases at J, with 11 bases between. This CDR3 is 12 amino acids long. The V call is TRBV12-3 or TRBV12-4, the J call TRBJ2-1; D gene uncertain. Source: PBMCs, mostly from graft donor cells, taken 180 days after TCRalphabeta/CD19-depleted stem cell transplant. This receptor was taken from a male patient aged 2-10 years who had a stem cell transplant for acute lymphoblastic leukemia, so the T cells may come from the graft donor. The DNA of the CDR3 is TGTGCCAGCAGTCAGGCGGTTATTGAGCAGTTCTTC. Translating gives CASSQAVIEQFF.